This record concerns one TCR beta chain sequence. Its target is unknown. The sample belongs to a study of cytomegalovirus exposure and HLA in healthy donors. Broader study findings: There were several of the most significant clusters that appeared linked to common viral pathogens in a later analysis. Among TCR beta chains, those listed as cytomegalovirus-associated numbered over 150. Analysis performed later found about 18,000 TCR beta sequences associated with HLA alleles at 0.05 false discovery rate. In vitro confirmation showed a few CMV-associated chains to be CMV antigen specific.

This PCR relied on a set of 60 Vbeta primers and 13 Jbeta primers. Profiling relied on immunoSEQ multiplex PCR, and the TCRdb table lists in-frame clones only, not all of them. The repertoire includes 120,000 or so clones, roughly 80% of them detected once, and roughly 3.1% sits in the top ten. This CDR3 is built from 12 residues. The ends were cut back, 2 bases at V and 3 bases at J, with 5 bases in the middle. Germline lookup yields CDR1 MNHNY and CDR2 SVGAGI (reference sequence). Sequencing used PBMCs. The genes are TRBV6-6 and TRBJ2-7; D is unresolved. The receptor's source is a man younger than 40 in good health and CMV-seronegative. The CDR3 loop reads CASSYANYEQYF. DNA for the CDR3: TGTGCCAGCAGTTACGCTAACTACGAGCAGTACTTC.